This TCR beta chain is from a study of cytomegalovirus exposure and HLA in healthy donors. The CDR3 extends over 15 amino acids. Germline V gives CDR1 MDHEN, CDR2 SYDVKM. Germline trimming cut 5 bases from V and 1 base from J; bases unmatched to any gene: 5. Concerning this clone itself: What it binds is unknown.

Libraries were prepared by immunoSEQ multiplex PCR; TCRdb keeps only in-frame clonotypes and omits some of them. The table includes 150,000 to 200,000 clones, 85% to 90% detected once. General observations from the study: Published work reported that the classifier diagnosed cytomegalovirus status with high specificity and sensitivity.

The sample comprised PBMCs. The clonotype originates from a man aged 18-30 years in good health and CMV-seropositive. The chain links TRBV28 to TRBJ2-1; 7 bases are shared with TRBD1. DNA for the CDR3: TGTGCCAGCAGTCCCGACAGGGCGTCCTACAATGAGCAGTTCTTC. Protein product: CASSPDRASYNEQFF.